Following are 13 T cell receptor beta chains from one sample sequenced in a study of cytomegalovirus exposure and HLA in healthy donors (dated by TCRdb to about 2017). The library was prepared using the immunoSEQ multiplex PCR assay. The multiplex PCR relied on a mix of 60 forward primers for TCR Vbeta segments and 13 reverse primers for TCR Jbeta segments. Not all clones reach the TCRdb copy of this immuneACCESS table, which keeps in-frame sequences only. Checked studies attribute under half of the gap to unresolved V genes and leave the rest unexplained. The sample includes more than 150,000 clones, with about 79% observed a single time. The ten largest clones capture about 14% of the sample. The source material was PBMCs. The receptors stem from a man in his fifties or sixties in good health and CMV-seropositive.

This sequence joins TRBV9 and TRBJ2-5; TRBD2 matches at 12 bases. This CDR3 region has 15 residues. Germline CDR1 is SGDLS and CDR2 is YYNGEE. V was clipped by 3 bases and J by 5 bases; unmatched bases: 5. The CDR3 here is CASSEGLAGQETQYF. CDR3 nucleotide sequence: TGTGCCAGCAGCGAGGGACTAGCGGGCCAGGAGACCCAGTACTTC.

This chain joins TRBV28 and TRBJ2-3; 7 bases fit TRBD2. The germline CDR1 and CDR2 sequences are MDHEN and SYDVKM. The V segment lost 4 bases and the J segment 0 bases; nucleotides outside the gene matches: 4. CDR3 length: 15 amino acids. Here the CDR3 DNA reads TGTGCCAGCAGTTCCTCGCGGGGGAGCACAGATACGCAGTATTTT. Amino acids: CASSSSRGSTDTQYF.

The chain carries TRBV7-3 and TRBJ2-2; 9 bases fit TRBD1. The germline V gene has CDR1 SGHTA and CDR2 FQGTGA. The CDR3 covers 15 residues. V lost 1 base and J lost 9; bases outside the gene matches: 6. The CDR3 sequence: CASSLIPGQGWELFF. DNA of the CDR3: TGTGCCAGCAGCTTAATCCCGGGACAGGGTTGGGAGCTGTTTTTT.

The chain carries TRBV6-5 and TRBJ1-1; 7 bases agree with TRBD1. The V and J ends lost 7 bases and 1 base, in that order; junction bases with no gene match: 6. This CDR3 region has 14 residues. The V gene's germline CDR1 is MNHEY and CDR2 SVGAGI. The CDR3 sequence is CASTKQGRNTEAFF. CDR3 DNA: TGTGCCAGCACCAAACAGGGGAGGAACACTGAAGCTTTCTTT.

V and J are TRBV5-1 and TRBJ2-1, with 12 bases fitting TRBD2. Germline CDR1 is SGHRS and CDR2 is YFSETQ. The CDR3 has 19 amino acids. J gave up 0 bases and V 4 bases, and 11 bases lay outside the gene matches. CDR3 loop: CASSVEGVTSGSSYNEQFF. CDR3 in DNA: TGCGCCAGCAGCGTCGAGGGTGTGACTAGCGGGAGCTCCTACAATGAGCAGTTCTTC. Combining the CDR3 with reference TRBV5-1 and TRBJ2-1 gives the whole variable domain KAGVTQTPRYLIKTRGQQVTLSCSPISGHRSVSWYQQTPGQGLQFLFEYFSETQRNKGNFPGRFSGRQFSNSRSEMNVSTLELGDSALYLCASSVEGVTSGSSYNEQFFGPGTRLTVL.

The chain couples TRBV2 to TRBJ2-7, with 7 bases identical to TRBD2. Per germline, CDR1 SNHLY and CDR2 FYNNEI. The CDR3 consists of 12 residues. Unmatched junction bases numbered 1, after V lost 4 bases and J lost 4 bases. CDR3 in amino acids: CASSVGGYEQYF. The CDR3 DNA is TGTGCCAGCAGTGTCGGGGGGTACGAGCAGTACTTC.

The V gene is TRBV6-5, the J gene TRBJ1-2; D gene ambiguous. V shed 0 bases and J shed 8 bases, with 13 bases lying between them. The germline CDR1 and CDR2 sequences are MNHEY and SVGAGI. The length of the CDR3 is 14 residues. The DNA for the CDR3 is TGTGCCAGCAGTTACTCGGGTGGGCAAGGAGGCTACACCTTC. This gives the protein CASSYSGGQGGYTF.

This sequence joins TRBV6-8 and TRBJ2-7, with 10 bases identical to TRBD2. Germline V gives CDR1 MNHGY, CDR2 SAAAGT. This CDR3 spans 16 amino acids. V was clipped by 5 bases and J by 2 bases; unmatched bases: 9. DNA of the CDR3: TGTGCCAGCAGTCGCCCCCAGCGGGGGGGCACCTACGAGCAGTACGTC. This encodes CASSRPQRGGTYEQYV.

The rearrangement uses TRBV18 and TRBJ1-4, with 7 bases matching TRBD1. Germline assignment: CDR1 KGHSH and CDR2 LQKENI. V dropped 5 bases and J dropped 7; count of bases not matched to a gene: 7. The CDR3 extends over 14 amino acids. The CDR3 nucleotides read TGTGCCAGCTCAATGACAGGGTTGACTGAAAAACTGTTTTTT. It translates to CASSMTGLTEKLFF.

V and J are TRBV5-1 and TRBJ2-3; TRBD1 aligns across 9 bases. The CDR3 contains 13 residues. V lost 4 bases to trimming and J lost 15 bases; unmatched junction nucleotides: 12. CDR1 SGHRS and CDR2 YFSETQ come from the germline V gene. The CDR3 region is CASSPSGTGTPYF. The CDR3 DNA is TGCGCCAGCAGCCCGTCCGGGACAGGGACTCCTTATTTT.

As concerns this clone: The junction and the germline gene differ at one end; a read error may be behind it. The J gene is TRBJ1-1, the V gene TRBV5-1, with D tentatively TRBD1 (5 bases). The CDR3 covers 14 residues. CDR1 SGHRS and CDR2 YFSETQ come from the germline V gene. The CDR3 nucleotides are TGCGCCAGCAGCCAAGGACGGGGGAACGCTGAAGCTTTCTTT. It yields the protein CASSQGRGNAEAFF.

The CDR3 DNA follows: TGTGCCAGCACAACTGGGGCTAGCGGGGGTGATGAGCAGTTCTTC. It encodes CASTTGASGGDEQFF. The chain carries TRBV28 and TRBJ2-1; 10 nucleotides align to TRBD2. V dropped 7 bases and J dropped 8; count of bases not matched to a gene: 11. The CDR3 contains 15 residues. Germline V gives CDR1 MDHEN, CDR2 SYDVKM.

This chain connects TRBV2 to TRBJ1-5; a weak D match, TRBD1 (5 bases). The CDR3 is 14 amino acids. In germline, CDR1 is SNHLY, CDR2 FYNNEI. Trimming left V 1 base short and J 5 bases short, with 9 bases between. CDR3 loop: CASSEGREDQPQHF. DNA of the CDR3: TGTGCCAGCAGTGAAGGCAGGGAAGATCAGCCCCAGCATTTT.